The next 25 T cell receptor beta chains were all read from a single sample in a study of OX40 agonist ivuxolimab in advanced cancers. Produced via immunoSEQ multiplex PCR; TCRdb's table is partial and in-frame only. The sample shows under 100,000 clones, 84% of them seen only once. The specimen was CD4+ or CD8+ T cells sorted from blood, collected in a trial of the OX40 agonist ivuxolimab. These receptors originate from an adult with an advanced solid tumor such as melanoma, head and neck, liver or kidney cancer.

The gene calls are TRBV27 and TRBJ2-1, with 7 bases aligning to TRBD1. From germline, CDR1 is MNHEY and CDR2 SMNVEV (reference sequence). The junction had 15 bases not matched to a gene; V was cut back by 1 base and J by 3 bases. The CDR3 loop spans 19 amino acids. CDR3 sequence reads: CASSLWGTDRVGFYNEQFF. DNA of the CDR3: TGTGCCAGCAGTTTATGGGGTACTGACAGGGTGGGATTCTACAATGAGCAGTTCTTC.

The chain carries TRBV5-1 and TRBJ2-7; D is unclear. The CDR3 covers 14 residues. V was shortened by 2 bases and J by 2 bases, with 11 bases between the two germline ends. The V gene's germline CDR1 is SGHRS and CDR2 YFSETQ. The DNA for the CDR3 is TGCGCCAGCAGCTTTGACTCCTCAACCTACGAGCAGTACTTC. Its translation: CASSFDSSTYEQYF.

The chain links TRBV18 to TRBJ1-2; D possibly corresponds to TRBD1 (5 bases). The CDR3 sequence is 16 residues long. The V and J ends lost 5 bases and 1 base respectively, with 17 bases between them. The germline CDR1 and CDR2 sequences are KGHSH and LQKENI. CDR3 nucleotide sequence: TGTGCCAGCTCATATCCCGACGACAGCAGTAACTATGGCTACACCTTC. Translating it yields CASSYPDDSSNYGYTF.

The V gene is TRBV2, the J gene TRBJ2-5; D unclear. The CDR3 sequence is 10 residues long. V was shortened by 4 bases and J by 7 bases, with 4 bases between the two germline ends. Germline V gene lookup returns CDR1 SNHLY and CDR2 FYNNEI. The CDR3 region has the DNA TGTGCCAGCAGTGTGGGGACCCAGTACTTC. It codes for CASSVGTQYF.

This clone appeared once. V and J are TRBV2 and TRBJ2-1; maybe TRBD1 (6 bases). The CDR3 spans 15 residues. Trimming removed 1 base from V and 2 bases from J, with 9 bases in between. Germline V lookup: CDR1 SNHLY, CDR2 FYNNEI. As DNA, the CDR3 is TGTGCCAGCAGTGAAGTGGCAGGGGCCTACAATGAGCAGTTCTTC. It encodes CASSEVAGAYNEQFF.

V and J are TRBV5-6 and TRBJ2-3; 8 bases line up with TRBD1. The trim removed 0 bases at V and 3 bases at J, leaving 3 bases unmatched. The CDR3 has 15 residues. Germline CDR1 SGHDT, CDR2 YYEEEE. CDR3 bases: TGTGCCAGCAGCTTGGACAGGGGGATAACAGATACGCAGTATTTT. This codes for CASSLDRGITDTQYF.

This rearrangement joins TRBV5-4 to TRBJ1-1; TRBD1 matches at 9 bases. This CDR3 spans 15 amino acids. With 4 bases clipped from V and 3 bases from J, the junction kept 7 bases outside the gene matches. Germline V gives CDR1 SGHNT, CDR2 YYREEE (reference sequence). In DNA form, the CDR3 reads TGTGCCAGCAGCACTACAGGGGGCAGGTACACTGAAGCTTTCTTT. Translated, it gives CASSTTGGRYTEAFF.

The chain recombines TRBV6-1 with TRBJ2-5; 15 positions agree with TRBD2. There are 15 residues in the CDR3. After removal of 5 bases from V and 5 bases from J, the junction contained 3 bases not matched to a gene. The germline gives CDR1 MNHNS, CDR2 SASEGT. The CDR3 DNA follows: TGTGCCAGCAGTAGGACTAGCGGGAGGGCGGAGACCCAGTACTTC. It yields the protein CASSRTSGRAETQYF.

A remark on this clone: A junction boundary mismatches the germline segment, possibly from a read error. V usage is TRBV5-1 and J usage is TRBJ1-2; TRBD1 matches at 10 bases. The CDR3 has 14 amino acids. Germline-derived CDR1 and CDR2 are SGHRS and YFSETQ. DNA for the CDR3: TGCGTCAGCAGCTCTACCGGGACAGGGGACGGCTACACCTTC. Amino acid sequence: CVSSSTGTGDGYTF.

The chain employs TRBV11-3 and TRBJ2-1, with a possible D match to TRBD2 (6 bases). Germline assignment: CDR1 SGHNT and CDR2 YENEEA. CDR3 size: 14 residues. V was clipped by 5 bases and J by 5 bases, with 13 bases between them. Written as DNA, the CDR3 is TGTGCCAGCAGCCGTCGGGACTTCCACAATGAGCAGTTCTTC. Its translation is CASSRRDFHNEQFF.

This chain links TRBV28 with TRBJ2-3, with TRBD2 matching 7 bases. Germline assignment: CDR1 MDHEN and CDR2 SYDVKM. The junction had 14 bases not matched to a gene; V was cut back by 3 bases and J by 2 bases. CDR3 length: 18 residues. CDR3 amino acids: CASSFGLGLDYFTDTQYF. The CDR3 DNA reads as TGTGCCAGCAGTTTCGGATTAGGACTAGACTATTTCACAGATACGCAGTATTTT. The entire variable domain, with the rest obtained from reference TRBV28 and TRBJ2-3, is as follows: DVKVTQSSRYLVKRTGEKVFLECVQDMDHENMFWYRQDPGLGLRLIYFSYDVKMKEKGDIPEGYSVSREKKERFSLILESASTNQTSMYLCASSFGLGLDYFTDTQYFGPGTRLTVL.

This sequence joins TRBV28 and TRBJ2-2, with D tentatively TRBD2 (5 bases). Germline V gene data show CDR1 as MDHEN and CDR2 as SYDVKM. V was trimmed by 4 bases and J by 0 bases, leaving 18 bases between them. The length of the CDR3 is 18 residues. In nucleotides, the CDR3 is TGTGCCAGCAGTTATCTCCTTCAAAGCGGTTCGAACACCGGGGAGCTGTTTTTT. Protein: CASSYLLQSGSNTGELFF.

This chain joins TRBV7-2 and TRBJ1-4; D uncertain. CDR1 is SGHTA and CDR2 is FQGNSA in the germline V gene. The CDR3 has 15 residues. The V gene lost 6 bases and the J gene lost 5 bases, with 16 bases spanning the gap. Here the CDR3 DNA reads TGTGCCAGCAGACCCCCCGGAGGCGGGAATGAAAAACTGTTTTTT. Protein sequence: CASRPPGGGNEKLFF.

This clone has more than one count but fewer than ten. The rearrangement uses TRBV4-3 and TRBJ1-6; maybe TRBD1 (6 bases). This CDR3 has 15 amino acids. CDR1 and CDR2 (germline): LGHNA, YSLEER. Trimming cost V 4 bases and J 9 bases, with 16 bases left between them. The CDR3 here is CASSRERGYGSPLHF. The CDR3 DNA is TGCGCCAGCAGCCGGGAGAGGGGGTACGGTTCACCCCTCCACTTT.

The chain employs TRBV29-1 and TRBJ2-1; 12 bases are shared with TRBD2. This CDR3 contains 15 residues. Germline loops: CDR1 SQVTM, CDR2 ANQGSEA. The trim removed 7 bases at V and 0 bases at J, leaving 4 bases unmatched. CDR3 sequence: CSGGTSGPSYNEQFF. CDR3 in DNA: TGCAGCGGAGGGACTAGCGGGCCCTCCTACAATGAGCAGTTCTTC.

The V call is TRBV7-9, the J call TRBJ1-2; D might be TRBD1 (6 bases). The germline V gene encodes CDR1 SEHNR and CDR2 FQNEAQ (reference sequence). The length of the CDR3 is 14 residues. Trimming shortened V by 5 bases and J by 3 bases, and 13 bases separated the two germline ends. Written as DNA, the CDR3 is TGTGCCAGCAGCGTAGGGGGGACGGACTATGGCTACACCTTC. As protein: CASSVGGTDYGYTF.

Here the CDR3 DNA reads TGCGCCAGCAGCTTGGGGAGTAGCGCCCCACAAGAGACCCAGTACTTC. Its translation is CASSLGSSAPQETQYF. V is TRBV5-1 and J is TRBJ2-5; weak D call: TRBD2 (5 bases). Germline V CDR1 and CDR2: SGHRS, YFSETQ. This CDR3 is 16 amino acids long. V was cut by 0 bases and J by 2 bases, with 14 bases left in between.

This sequence joins TRBV28 and TRBJ1-2, with D possibly being TRBD1 (5 bases). Germline CDR1 and CDR2: MDHEN and SYDVKM. Trimming took 6 bases from V and 2 from J, leaving 10 bases between them. The CDR3 totals 13 residues. CDR3 DNA: TGTGCCAGCAGCCGGACACAGAACTATGGCTACACCTTC. Protein product: CASSRTQNYGYTF.

The rearrangement joins TRBV11-2 to TRBJ2-5, with 15 bases aligning to TRBD2. This CDR3 has 15 residues. CDR1 is SGHAT, CDR2 FQNNGV, per germline. With V trimmed by 6 bases and J by 4 bases, 3 bases remained unmatched. CDR3: CASSVGLAGGETQYF. The CDR3, as DNA: TGTGCCAGCAGTGTGGGACTAGCGGGGGGAGAGACCCAGTACTTC.

V gene TRBV19 combines with J gene TRBJ1-2, with a tentative D call TRBD1 (6 bases). The CDR3 contains 15 residues. Trimming cost V 5 bases and J 1 base, with 14 bases left between them. Per the germline V gene, CDR1 is LNHDA and CDR2 is SQIVND (reference sequence). The CDR3 is CASSLRTANNYGYTF. As DNA, the CDR3 is TGTGCCAGTAGTCTGCGGACAGCCAATAACTATGGCTACACCTTC.

The J gene is TRBJ2-1, the V gene TRBV9; 11 nucleotides match TRBD2. Germline V gene data show CDR1 as SGDLS and CDR2 as YYNGEE. This CDR3 has 16 residues. The V and J ends lost 4 bases and 5 bases, in that order; junction bases with no gene match: 8. This CDR3 reads CASSSQRLAGNNEQFF. The CDR3 DNA reads TGTGCCAGCAGCTCTCAGAGACTAGCGGGGAACAATGAGCAGTTCTTC.

This clone was recorded only once. The genes are TRBV7-8 and TRBJ2-7; possible D gene TRBD1, 5 bases. CDR1 is SGHVS, CDR2 FQNEAQ, per germline. CDR3 length equals 16 residues. V was shortened by 2 bases and J by 2 bases, with 16 bases between the two germline ends. CDR3 nucleotide sequence: TGTGCCAGCAGCTTACGGTTCAGGGTCCTGCCCTACGAGCAGTACTTC. This sequence encodes CASSLRFRVLPYEQYF.

V and J are TRBV5-4 and TRBJ2-3; 7 nucleotides align to TRBD1. CDR1 is SGHNT, CDR2 YYREEE, per germline (reference sequence). There are 16 residues in the CDR3. Trimming cost V 0 bases and J 4 bases; bases outside gene matches: 8. CDR3 protein: CASSLGPGQVPDTQYF. CDR3 sequence (DNA): TGTGCCAGCAGCTTGGGACCCGGACAGGTTCCAGATACGCAGTATTTT.

The V gene is TRBV6-1, the J gene TRBJ2-2; D remains unclear. V lost 7 bases and J lost 8, with 11 bases in between. Germline CDR1 MNHNS, CDR2 SASEGT. This CDR3 region has 12 residues. The CDR3 protein is CASKGWSGELFF. Written as DNA, the CDR3 is TGTGCCAGCAAAGGGTGGTCAGGGGAGCTGTTTTTT.

V gene TRBV5-4 combines with J gene TRBJ2-1; 8 bases are a match to TRBD2. CDR1 and CDR2 from the germline V gene are SGHNT and YYREEE (reference sequence). The ends lost 4 bases at V and 1 base at J; junction bases unmatched: 7. The CDR3 loop spans 16 amino acids. CDR3 region: CASSARGGSSYNEQFF. The CDR3 nucleotides read TGTGCCAGCAGCGCCCGCGGGGGGTCATCCTACAATGAGCAGTTCTTC.